The 5 T cell receptor beta chains below come from one sample, sequenced in a study of T cells in Graves' hyperthyroidism and ophthalmopathy. Amplification of TCR beta CDR3 regions was performed using RNA transcripts as template. During a first-round RT-PCR of the TCR CDR3, the HTBI primer set was used. One entry per CDR3 protein, called by TCRdb with MiXCR from the multiplex PCR reads. The sample has a few hundred thousand distinct CDR3 sequences, more than 45% seen once; the top ten hold about 7.8%. Sequences were obtained from peripheral blood or thyroid tissue (not recorded which). The receptor set was obtained from a woman between 18 and 30 years old with Graves' hyperthyroidism.

This clonotype showed up many times. The chain recombines TRBV12-3 or TRBV12-4 with TRBJ1-6; D remains unclear. There are 15 residues in the CDR3. V dropped 8 bases and J dropped 0 bases, with 11 bases sitting between them. CDR3 sequence (DNA): TGTGCCAGCTCCCCGCTAAGCTCCTATAATTCACCCCTCCACTTT. Translating gives CASSPLSSYNSPLHF.

This clonotype was observed a handful of times. J is TRBJ2-5 and V is TRBV25-1; 7 nucleotides agree with TRBD2. Germline V gene data show CDR1 as MGHDK and CDR2 as SYGVNS. This CDR3 has 17 residues. V lost 7 bases and J lost 4; bases outside the gene matches: 18. CDR3 in amino acids: CASIHNGREDRRETQYF. The CDR3 bases are TGTGCCAGCATCCACAATGGGAGGGAGGATCGTCGAGAGACCCAGTACTTC.

In this sample, this clonotype turned up many times. This chain joins TRBV7-8 and TRBJ2-7; D unresolved. CDR1 and CDR2 from the germline V gene are SGHVS and FQNEAQ. The V gene lost 1 base and the J gene lost 0 bases, with 7 bases spanning the gap. This CDR3 contains 14 residues. This CDR3 is CASSLDQLSYEQYF. The CDR3 DNA follows: TGTGCCAGCAGCTTAGATCAACTCTCCTACGAGCAGTACTTC. Together with reference TRBV7-8 and TRBJ2-7, the CDR3 gives the full variable domain: GAGVSQSPRYKVAKRGQDVALRCDPISGHVSLFWYQQALGQGPEFLTYFQNEAQLDKSGLPSDRFFAERPEGSVSTLKIQRTQQEDSAVYLCASSLDQLSYEQYFGPGTRLTVT.

This clonotype was observed a handful of times. V is TRBV11-2 and J is TRBJ2-3; D possibly corresponds to TRBD2 (5 bases). The ends were cut back, 1 base at V and 9 bases at J, with 17 bases in the middle. The germline V gene has CDR1 SGHAT and CDR2 FQNNGV. This CDR3 is 15 amino acids long. CDR3 residues: CASSLVRRVPGTQYF. The CDR3 region has the DNA TGTGCCAGCAGCTTAGTTCGGCGGGTCCCGGGGACGCAGTATTTT.

The chain is built from TRBV30 and TRBJ1-2, with 9 bases lining up with TRBD1. The length of the CDR3 is 13 residues. V lost 5 bases to trimming and J lost 4 bases; unmatched junction nucleotides: 5. CDR1 is GTSNPN and CDR2 is SVGIG in the germline V gene (reference sequence). The CDR3 sequence is CAWLQGAGYGYTF. CDR3 in DNA: TGTGCCTGGTTACAGGGGGCCGGCTATGGCTACACCTTC.